Listed here are 2 T cell receptor beta chains from one sample, sequenced in a study of regulatory T cells in long-lasting Graves disease. The time point was: newly diagnosed GD, antithyroid drugs for less than 3 months. Construction of the TCR library relied on RNA isolated from PBMCs. HTBI primers from iRepertoire and Arm-PCR of CDR3 regions yielded the TCR beta libraries. Each CDR3 protein gets one entry after TCRdb re-called the multiplex PCR reads with MiXCR. This sample has about 400,000 distinct CDR3 sequences, with roughly 17% found just once. The sample was also linked to a second study, of T cells in Graves' hyperthyroidism and ophthalmopathy.

The sequencing used peripheral blood mononuclear cells (PBMCs), collected at new diagnosis, from a patient treated with antithyroid drugs. These receptors were collected from a woman younger than 30 with Graves disease.

This clonotype was counted ten times or more. CDR3 loop: CASSEAGDRATGELFF. The CDR3 coding sequence is TGTGCCAGCAGTGAAGCGGGAGACAGGGCCACCGGGGAGCTGTTTTTT. The chain uses TRBV6-1 and TRBJ2-2, with 7 bases aligning to TRBD1. The CDR3 is 16 amino acids. Per the germline V gene, CDR1 is MNHNS and CDR2 is SASEGT. V dropped 0 bases and J dropped 4; count of bases not matched to a gene: 5.

The chain is built from TRBV7-3 and TRBJ1-3, with D unclear. The ends were cut back, 0 bases at V and 0 bases at J, with 6 bases in the middle. Germline CDR1 reads SGHTA; CDR2 reads FQGTGA. The CDR3 is made up of 15 amino acids. The CDR3 sequence is CASSLTSDSGNTIYF. CDR3 in DNA: TGTGCCAGCAGCTTAACGTCTGACTCTGGAAACACCATATATTTT.